The clone carrying this T cell receptor beta chain was found a few times. Its antigen is still unknown. This entry is derived from a study of response to subunit inactivated influenza vaccine. Study-wide points: Only a handful of new T cells, the authors suggested, are recruited with each seasonal influenza vaccination.

Germline CDR1 is SGHDN and CDR2 is FVKESK. V lost 9 bases and J lost 3, with 12 bases in between. The CDR3 length is 13 residues. TCRdb independently ran MiXCR on the RT-PCR reads; one entry per CDR3 protein. This sample carries more than 600,000 distinct CDR3 sequences, less than 20% of them seen once, and the ten largest clones take roughly a tenth. The specimen was PBMCs from blood, collected roughly 5 days after vaccination. The chain has TRBV14 and TRBJ2-1; maybe TRBD2 (6 bases). The TCR sequence derives from a man in his forties or fifties who received an inactivated influenza vaccine. This CDR3 is CARKPGVYNEQFF. The CDR3 coding sequence is TGTGCCAGAAAACCGGGAGTCTACAATGAGCAGTTCTTC.